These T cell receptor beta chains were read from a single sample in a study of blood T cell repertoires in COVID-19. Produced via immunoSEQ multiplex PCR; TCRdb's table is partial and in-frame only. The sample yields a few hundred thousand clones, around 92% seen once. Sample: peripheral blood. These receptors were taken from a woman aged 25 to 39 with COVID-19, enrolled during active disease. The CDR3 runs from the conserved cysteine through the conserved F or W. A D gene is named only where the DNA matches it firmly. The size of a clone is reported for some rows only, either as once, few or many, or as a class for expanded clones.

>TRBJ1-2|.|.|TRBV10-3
CAISESRDSLSGYTF
TGTGCCATCAGTGAGTCTCGGGACTCTCTCTCGGGCTACACCTTC
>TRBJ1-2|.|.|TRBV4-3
CASSQDWADALLTF
TGCGCCAGCAGCCAAGATTGGGCCGACGCCCTTCTAACCTTC
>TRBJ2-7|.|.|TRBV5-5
CASILGPYEQYF
TGTGCCAGTATTCTGGGCCCATACGAGCAGTACTTC
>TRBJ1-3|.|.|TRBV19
CASSIRGARGAGLVLVIYF
TGTGCCAGTAGTATTAGGGGCGCGAGGGGCGCGGGGTTGGTGTTGGTCATATATTTT
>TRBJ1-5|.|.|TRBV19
CASQRGTGWGGGNQPQHF
TGTGCCAGTCAAAGGGGCACAGGGTGGGGTGGAGGCAATCAGCCCCAGCATTTT
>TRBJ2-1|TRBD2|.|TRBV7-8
CASSAGGTSGYSYNEQFF
TGTGCCAGCAGCGCCGGCGGGACTAGCGGATACTCCTACAATGAGCAGTTCTTC
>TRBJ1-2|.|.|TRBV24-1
CATSDGQGGYGYTF
TGTGCCACCAGTGATGGGCAGGGTGGCTATGGCTACACCTTC
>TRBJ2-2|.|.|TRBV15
CATSRVRGTGELFF
TGTGCCACCAGCAGAGTTCGGGGCACCGGGGAGCTGTTTTTT
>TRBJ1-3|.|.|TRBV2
CASSDPPSSGNTIYF
TGTGCCAGCAGTGATCCCCCGAGCTCTGGAAACACCATATATTTT
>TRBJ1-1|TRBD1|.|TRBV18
CASSPLGTGGTGTEAFF
TGTGCCAGCTCACCGCTCGGGACAGGGGGCACGGGCACTGAAGCTTTCTTT
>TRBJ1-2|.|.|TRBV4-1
CASSQEGGGANYGYTF
TGCGCCAGCAGCCAAGAAGGGGGAGGGGCGAACTATGGCTACACCTTC
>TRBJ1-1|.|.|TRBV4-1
CASSQDQGTEAFF
TGCGCCAGCAGCCAAGATCAGGGGACTGAAGCTTTCTTT
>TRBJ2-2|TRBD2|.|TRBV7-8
CASSPGTSGRVGELFF
TGTGCCAGCAGCCCCGGGACTAGCGGGAGGGTCGGGGAGCTGTTTTTT
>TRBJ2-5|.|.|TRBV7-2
CASSLESGAAYWETQYF
TGTGCCAGCAGCTTAGAATCGGGAGCCGCTTATTGGGAGACCCAGTACTTC
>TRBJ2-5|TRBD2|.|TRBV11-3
CASSLGGTSQETQYF
TGTGCCAGCAGCTTAGGGGGGACTAGTCAAGAGACCCAGTACTTC
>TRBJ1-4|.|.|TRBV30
CAWSVSRINEKLFF
TGTGCCTGGAGTGTTAGCCGGATTAATGAAAAACTGTTTTTT
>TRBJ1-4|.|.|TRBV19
CASSIFGDKEKLFF
TGTGCCAGTAGTATATTTGGGGACAAGGAAAAACTGTTTTTT
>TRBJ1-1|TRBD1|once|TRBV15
CATSRDNVGTEKAFF
TGTGCCACCAGCAGAGATAATGTGGGGACAGAGAAAGCTTTCTTT
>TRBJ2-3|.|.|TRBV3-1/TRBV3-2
CASSQVRETDTQYF
TGTGCCAGCAGCCAAGTACGCGAAACAGATACGCAGTATTTT
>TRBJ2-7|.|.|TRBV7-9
CASSSGGPYEQYF
TGTGCCAGCAGCTCCGGGGGACCCTACGAGCAGTACTTC
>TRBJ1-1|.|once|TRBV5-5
CASSSPELGGNTEAFF
TGTGCCAGCAGTTCCCCGGAGCTCGGGGGGAACACTGAAGCTTTCTTT
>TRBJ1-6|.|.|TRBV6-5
CGGGSGYNSPLHF
TGTGGCGGGGGTTCGGGCTATAATTCACCCCTCCACTTT
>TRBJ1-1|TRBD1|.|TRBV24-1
CATSDRTGGRAFF
TGTGCCACCAGTGACCGCACAGGGGGTCGAGCTTTCTTT
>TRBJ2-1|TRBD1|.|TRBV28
CASSSLSSGTGVTNEQFF
TGTGCCAGCAGTTCCCTATCCTCCGGGACAGGTGTAACCAATGAGCAGTTCTTC
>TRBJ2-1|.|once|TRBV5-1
CASSLHRAAYNEQFF
TGCGCCAGCAGCCTCCACAGGGCCGCCTACAATGAGCAGTTCTTC
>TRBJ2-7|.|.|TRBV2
CASTTREGGYEQYF
TGTGCCAGCACCACGCGAGAGGGGGGGTACGAGCAGTACTTC
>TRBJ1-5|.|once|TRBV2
CASNPSNQPQHF
TGTGCCAGCAATCCGAGCAATCAGCCCCAGCATTTT